The 3 T cell receptor beta chains given below trace back to one sample, sequenced in a study of identical twins (TCRdb year 2016). Libraries were made using 5' RACE. TCRdb lists the instrument as Illumina HiSeq 2000. TCRdb itself trimmed the public reads at Q25 with fastp, ran MiXCR and retained productive beta chains. A single entry per CDR3 protein holds the most common genes and DNA from its merged rows. The sample records roughly 630,000 distinct CDR3 sequences, just over 7% of which are singletons. The top ten clones comprise over 1.5% of the sample. These data were likewise used in another study, on yellow fever vaccine responses in identical twins.

Sequencing was done on a sample of PBMCs. The source of these receptors is a woman between 18 and 29 years old in good health.

The chain links TRBV20-1 to TRBJ2-2; 10 nucleotides agree with TRBD2. CDR1 is DFQATT and CDR2 is SNEGSKA in the germline V gene (reference sequence). This CDR3 contains 13 residues. The CDR3 nucleotides are TGCGGGAGCGGGGGGGCGAACACCGGGGAGCTGTTTTTT. It yields the protein CGSGGANTGELFF.

This clonotype was seen just once. This rearrangement joins TRBV3-1 to TRBJ2-1; 10 nucleotides agree with TRBD2. Germline trimming cut 2 bases from V and 5 bases from J; bases unmatched to any gene: 12. CDR3 size: 18 residues. Germline lookup yields CDR1 LGHDT and CDR2 YNNKEL (reference sequence). Here the CDR3 reads CASSQHPGLADPHNEQFF. The CDR3 region has the DNA TGTGCCAGCAGCCAACATCCCGGACTAGCGGACCCCCACAATGAGCAGTTCTTC.

The chain joins TRBV19 to TRBJ2-1, with D perhaps matching TRBD1 (7 bases). The V gene lost 10 bases and the J gene lost 1 base, with 14 bases spanning the gap. Germline lookup yields CDR1 LNHDA and CDR2 SQIVND (reference sequence). The CDR3 sequence is 14 residues long. CDR3 sequence reads: CATAGQRSYNEQFF. The CDR3 DNA follows: TGTGCCACCGCGGGACAGAGATCCTACAATGAGCAGTTCTTC.